One and the same sample provided the 4 T cell receptor beta chains below, sequenced in a study of T cells in Graves' hyperthyroidism and ophthalmopathy. TCR beta CDR3 sequences were amplified from RNA transcripts. In the first-round RT-PCR of the TCR CDR3, the HTBI primer set was used. In TCRdb, the multiplex PCR reads were re-called with MiXCR into one record per CDR3 protein. The sample lists more than 150,000 distinct CDR3 sequences, more than 15% occurring once. Sequencing input: blood. Receptor source: a woman in her 50s with Graves' hyperthyroidism.

This clonotype has only a few counts. Mismatch with germline at one junction end may stem from a read error. This chain connects TRBV20-1 to TRBJ1-6; 7 bases align to TRBD1. The germline CDR1 and CDR2 sequences are DFQATT and SNEGSKA (reference sequence). This CDR3 contains 14 residues. The CDR3: CSTRITGVNSPLHF. In DNA form, the CDR3 reads TGCAGTACTAGGATTACAGGGGTAAATTCACCCCTCCACTTT.

This clonotype was counted at least ten times. The chain uses TRBV6-1 and TRBJ1-5, with a weak D call TRBD1 (5 bases). The V gene lost 1 base and the J gene lost 1 base, with 11 bases spanning the gap. The germline gives CDR1 MNHNS, CDR2 SASEGT. The CDR3 loop spans 16 amino acids. The CDR3 is CASSEGRTGSNQPQHF. The CDR3 nucleotides read TGTGCCAGCAGTGAAGGGCGAACAGGCAGCAATCAGCCCCAGCATTTT.

The V call is TRBV4-3, the J call TRBJ2-7; D might be TRBD1 (6 bases). Trimming pared 0 bases from V and 0 bases from J, leaving 9 bases between. This CDR3 has 15 residues. Germline V gene lookup returns CDR1 LGHNA and CDR2 YSLEER. DNA for the CDR3: TGCGCCAGCAGCCAAGACAGGGGCAGCTCCTACGAGCAGTACTTC. Its protein product is CASSQDRGSSYEQYF.

This clonotype has ten or more counts. The CDR3 loop is CASTPGMGSYNEQFF. The CDR3 DNA reads as TGTGCCAGTACCCCCGGAATGGGGTCCTACAATGAGCAGTTCTTC. The chain recombines TRBV19 with TRBJ2-1, with unresolved D. The CDR3 is 15 residues long. From germline, CDR1 is LNHDA and CDR2 SQIVND (reference sequence). With 7 bases removed from V and 1 base from J, the gap between germline ends came to 14 bases.